The clone carrying this TCR beta chain was counted a few times. As yet, its antigen is unknown. V trimming: 8 bases; J trimming: 1 base; junction bases outside the gene matches: 11. Looked up from germline, CDR1 is MNHNY and CDR2 is SVGAGI (reference sequence). This CDR3 spans 16 amino acids. Likely unrecorded immune exposures existed in these nominally healthy donors. 13 Jbeta primers and 60 Vbeta primers were used for the PCR. The data were produced by immunoSEQ multiplex PCR, yet TCRdb's version contains in-frame clones alone and is incomplete. This repertoire shows about 250,000 clones, about four fifths found once; its top ten account for about 0.29%. The data derive from a study of cytomegalovirus exposure and HLA in healthy donors. Broader study findings: A later analysis showed that HLA-associated TCR beta chains had undergone more clonal expansion than equally common others.

V gene TRBV6-6 combines with J gene TRBJ2-3, with 8 bases lining up with TRBD2. This receptor was identified in a girl aged 2-10 years in good health and CMV-seronegative. Sequencing was done on a sample of PBMCs. The CDR3 region is CASSTGTRCCTDTQYF. The CDR3 nucleotides read TGTGCCAGCTCAACTGGGACTAGATGTTGCACAGATACGCAGTATTTT.